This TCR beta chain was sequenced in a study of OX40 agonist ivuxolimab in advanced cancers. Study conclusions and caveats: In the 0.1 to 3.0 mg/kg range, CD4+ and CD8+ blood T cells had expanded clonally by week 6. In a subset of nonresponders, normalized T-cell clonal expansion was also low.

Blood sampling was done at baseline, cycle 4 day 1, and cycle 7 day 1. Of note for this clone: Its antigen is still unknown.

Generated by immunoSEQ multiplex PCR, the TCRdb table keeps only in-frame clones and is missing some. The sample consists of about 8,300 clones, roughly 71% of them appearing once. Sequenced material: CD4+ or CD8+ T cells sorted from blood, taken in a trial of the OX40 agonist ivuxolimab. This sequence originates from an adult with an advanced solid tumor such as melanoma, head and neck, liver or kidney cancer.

This CDR3 is CASSFGVEGATYEQYF. For the CDR3, the DNA is TGCGCCAGCAGCTTCGGCGTAGAGGGGGCGACTTACGAGCAGTACTTC. V and J are TRBV5-1 and TRBJ2-7, with TRBD1 matching over 7 bases. The CDR3 is 16 amino acids. Unmatched junction bases numbered 12, after V lost 2 bases and J lost 4 bases. CDR1 is SGHRS, CDR2 YFSETQ, per germline.